The 10 T cell receptor beta chains below all came from one sample that was sequenced in a study of blood T cell repertoires in COVID-19. TCRdb's table, derived via immunoSEQ multiplex PCR, lists solely in-frame clones and lacks some. The table has approximately 180,000 clones, 82% seen once; the top ten hold around 8%. Sequencing was done on a sample of peripheral blood. These receptors were collected from a woman in her 70s with acute or convalescent COVID-19.

The V call is TRBV10-3, the J call TRBJ1-2; D remains ambiguous. This CDR3 spans 14 amino acids. Germline CDR1 and CDR2: ENHRY and SYGVKD. The V end lost 7 bases, the J end lost 2 bases, and 14 bases lay between the germline ends. The CDR3 nucleotides read TGTGCCATCAAGAATTCGGGTGTGAACTATGGCTACACCTTC. Protein product: CAIKNSGVNYGYTF.

V usage is TRBV7-2 and J usage is TRBJ1-1, with 10 bases matching TRBD1. CDR1 and CDR2 from the germline V gene are SGHTA and FQGNSA. This CDR3 is 15 amino acids long. J gave up 6 bases and V 5 bases, and 9 bases lay outside the gene matches. The CDR3 region is CASSARQGAFAEAFF. The CDR3 DNA sequence: TGTGCCAGCAGCGCCAGACAGGGGGCGTTCGCTGAAGCTTTCTTT. Variable domain in full (rest from reference TRBV7-2 and TRBJ1-1): GAGVSQSPSNKVTEKGKDVELRCDPISGHTALYWYRQSLGQGLEFLIYFQGNSAPDKSGLPSDRFSAERTGGSVSTLTIQRTQQEDSAVYLCASSARQGAFAEAFFGQGTRLTVV.

This clone was observed a single time. The gene calls are TRBV19 and TRBJ2-4; 9 nucleotides agree with TRBD1. Looked up from germline, CDR1 is LNHDA and CDR2 is SQIVND (reference sequence). The CDR3 spans 15 residues. V gave up 3 bases and J gave up 9 bases; unmatched junction bases: 9. CDR3 DNA sequence: TGTGCCAGTAGTATCCCCCAGGACAGGGGAATCATTCAGTACTTC. This encodes CASSIPQDRGIIQYF.

The V gene is TRBV28, the J gene TRBJ1-3, with TRBD1 identical over 8 bases. The CDR3 contains 15 residues. The ends lost 5 bases at V and 4 bases at J; junction bases unmatched: 7. Germline CDR1 MDHEN, CDR2 SYDVKM. DNA for the CDR3: TGTGCCAGCAGTATCCCCCAGGGGGCCGGAAACACCATATATTTT. Translated: CASSIPQGAGNTIYF.

The rearrangement joins TRBV9 to TRBJ1-2; D unresolved. The V end lost 0 bases, the J end lost 4 bases, and 7 bases lay between the germline ends. Germline assignment: CDR1 SGDLS and CDR2 YYNGEE. The CDR3 runs 13 residues. The CDR3 is CASSVAEAYGYTF. The DNA of the CDR3 is TGTGCCAGCAGCGTAGCTGAGGCCTATGGCTACACCTTC.

This clone was seen a single time. Relative to the germline gene, one junction end is altered; a read error may explain this. The DNA of the CDR3 is TGCGCCCGCAGCTTGGGCCTGGGGGGGCATTCCAATAATTCACCCCTCCACTTT. It yields the protein CARSLGLGGHSNNSPLHF. The V gene is TRBV5-1, the J gene TRBJ1-6; D is possibly TRBD1 (6 bases). Germline CDR1 and CDR2: SGHRS and YFSETQ. The CDR3 spans 18 residues. Full variable domain (missing parts from reference TRBV5-1 and TRBJ1-6): KAGVTQTPRYLIKTRGQQVTLSCSPISGHRSVSWYQQTPGQGLQFLFEYFSETQRNKGNFPGRFSGRQFSNSRSEMNVSTLELGDSALYLCARSLGLGGHSNNSPLHFGNGTRLTVT.

The V gene is TRBV5-3, the J gene TRBJ1-6; 8 nucleotides line up with TRBD1. TRBV5-3 carries the ORF label, with uncertain function. This CDR3 spans 15 amino acids. Trimming cost V 4 bases and J 9 bases; bases outside gene matches: 9. In DNA, the CDR3 is TGTGCCAGAAGCGAACGACAGGGGTTTATTTCACCCCTCCACTTT. This gives the protein CARSERQGFISPLHF.

The rearrangement uses TRBV15 and TRBJ2-3; possible D gene TRBD2, 6 bases. Trimming removed 0 bases from V and 3 bases from J, with 10 bases in between. Germline lookup yields CDR1 LNHNV and CDR2 YYDKDF (reference sequence). The CDR3 is 15 amino acids. The CDR3, as DNA: TGTGCCACCAGCAGAGATGGGCGGGATACAGATACGCAGTATTTT. Protein: CATSRDGRDTDTQYF.

The chain combines TRBV7-2 with TRBJ2-5; tentative D call: TRBD1 (5 bases). CDR1 and CDR2 (germline): SGHTA, FQGNSA. Trimming stripped 1 base from V and 3 bases from J, with 9 bases between. The CDR3 covers 14 residues. CDR3 amino acids: CASSLGGRKETQYF. CDR3 nucleotides: TGTGCCAGCAGCTTAGGGGGCAGGAAAGAGACCCAGTACTTC.

The rearrangement joins TRBV5-8 to TRBJ2-4; a weak D match, TRBD2 (7 bases). V was shortened by 2 bases and J by 5 bases, with 11 bases between the two germline ends. Germline V CDR1 and CDR2: SGHTS, YDEGEE. The CDR3 length is 14 residues. The CDR3 spells CASSLRGAENIQYF. The CDR3 coding sequence is TGTGCCAGCAGCTTACGGGGGGCGGAAAACATTCAGTACTTC.